What follows are 8 T cell receptor beta chains derived from one specimen sequenced in a study of T cell responses to AZD1222 COVID-19 vaccine. The method was immunoSEQ multiplex PCR; TCRdb's version includes in-frame clones alone and lacks a portion of them. The profile shows more than 85,000 clones, roughly 90% of them singletons. The sequencing used peripheral blood, collected on day 0 of AZD1222 vaccination. The receptors were sampled from an adult in good health.

The chain links TRBV9 to TRBJ1-1; 10 bases map to TRBD1. V lost 3 bases and J lost 11; bases outside the gene matches: 16. In germline, CDR1 is SGDLS, CDR2 YYNGEE. The CDR3 extends over 16 amino acids. DNA of the CDR3: TGTGCCAGCAGCGCAAGGGGACAGGGGCCGAGGAACGGCGCTTTCTTT. Protein sequence: CASSARGQGPRNGAFF.

The chain is built from TRBV28 and TRBJ1-2, with D tentatively TRBD1 (5 bases). Trimming left V 3 bases short and J 5 bases short, with 13 bases between. This CDR3 is built from 14 residues. CDR1 is MDHEN, CDR2 SYDVKM, per germline. The DNA of the CDR3 is TGTGCCAGCAGTTTGGGGCAGGGTCGTTATGGCTACACCTTC. Encoded protein: CASSLGQGRYGYTF.

V and J are TRBV2 and TRBJ2-7; D call uncertain. V dropped 4 bases and J dropped 3 bases, with 7 bases sitting between them. Per germline, CDR1 SNHLY and CDR2 FYNNEI. This CDR3 is 12 amino acids long. The CDR3 reads CASSVGIYEQYF. The CDR3 DNA reads as TGTGCCAGCAGTGTTGGGATCTACGAGCAGTACTTC.

The V and J genes are TRBV10-3 and TRBJ2-4; D assignment may be TRBD1 or TRBD2 (5 bases each). Trimming removed 4 bases at V and 4 bases at J, with 14 bases between. The CDR3 runs to 15 residues. From germline, CDR1 is ENHRY and CDR2 SYGVKD. The CDR3 is CAISANRDDKNIQYF. CDR3 nucleotides: TGTGCCATCAGTGCTAACCGGGACGATAAAAACATTCAGTACTTC.

V usage is TRBV29-1 and J usage is TRBJ1-1; perhaps TRBD1 as D (5 bases). V shed 2 bases and J shed 6 bases, with 13 bases lying between them. The length of the CDR3 is 13 residues. Per germline, CDR1 SQVTM and CDR2 ANQGSEA. The CDR3 is CSVERGGAAEAFF. DNA of the CDR3: TGCAGCGTTGAACGGGGAGGGGCAGCTGAAGCTTTCTTT.

This clone has a single count. The rearrangement links TRBV4-1 to TRBJ1-1, with D hard to call. The CDR3 is 13 amino acids. V was clipped by 2 bases and J by 4 bases, with 8 bases between them. Germline V gene data show CDR1 as MGHRA and CDR2 as YSYEKL. The DNA of the CDR3 is TGCGCCAGCAGCCAACAAGTGGGCACTGAAGCTTTCTTT. Its translation is CASSQQVGTEAFF.

The CDR3 DNA follows: TGTGCCAGCAGCTTAGATGGAGCGGAAGCTTTCTTT. It encodes CASSLDGAEAFF. V gene TRBV11-3 combines with J gene TRBJ1-1; unclear D gene. Trimming stripped 0 bases from V and 8 bases from J, with 7 bases between. The CDR3 spans 12 residues. Germline CDR1 and CDR2: SGHNT and YENEEA.

In its sample, this clone was seen a few times. This chain's CDR3 is CASSLEGNDNQPQHF. CDR3 nucleotide sequence: TGTGCCAGCAGCTTAGAAGGGAACGACAATCAGCCCCAGCATTTT. The chain uses TRBV7-8 and TRBJ1-5; D call uncertain. V lost 1 base and J lost 3, with 10 bases in between. Germline V CDR1 and CDR2: SGHVS, FQNEAQ. The CDR3 has 15 residues.